These T cell receptor beta chains were read from a single sample in a study of identical twins. One entry per CDR3 protein results from TCRdb running MiXCR on the 5' RACE reads. The repertoire holds around 240,000 distinct CDR3 sequences, with roughly 7% as singletons. A further study also used this sample, focusing on yellow fever vaccine responses in identical twins.

Sequencing was performed on memory (CD45RO+) T cells sorted from blood. Receptor source: a woman younger than 30 in good health. CDR3s include the opening cysteine and the closing phenylalanine or tryptophan. The D gene is left open where the match is weak. Size is omitted from some rows. Given values are once, few, many or a class for expanded clones.

>many|TRBJ1-2|-|TRBV3-1
TGTGCCAGCAGCCAAGAGTCTCACTATGGCTACACCTTC
CASSQESHYGYTF
>-|TRBJ1-5|TRBD1|TRBV6-1
TGTGCCAGCAGTACCCTAGGACAGGGTTCTGATCAGCCCCAGCATTTT
CASSTLGQGSDQPQHF
>many|TRBJ2-3|-|TRBV29-1
TGCAGCGTTCGCTGGTTAACAGCTAGCACAGATACGCAGTATTTT
CSVRWLTASTDTQYF
>many|TRBJ2-5|TRBD1|TRBV5-5
TGTGCCAGCAGCGGACAGGGTTGGCAAGAGACCCAGTACTTC
CASSGQGWQETQYF
>-|TRBJ2-5|TRBD2|TRBV5-1
TGCGCCAGCAGCTTGGCCAGCGGGGACCAAGAGACCCAGTACTTC
CASSLASGDQETQYF
>-|TRBJ1-2|-|TRBV29-1
TGCAGCGTTGAAGGGGGAGAGGGCTACACCTTC
CSVEGGEGYTF
>many|TRBJ2-2|TRBD1|TRBV5-5
TGTGCCAGCAGAGGGGGACAGGCCACCGGGGAGCTGTTTTTT
CASRGGQATGELFF
>many|TRBJ2-1|-|TRBV12-3/TRBV12-4
TGTGCCAGCAGTTTCAGGGACCCCCAGGATGAGCAGTTCTTC
CASSFRDPQDEQFF
>many|TRBJ1-1|-|TRBV12-3/TRBV12-4
TGTGCCAGTTTAGGAGTCACTGAAGCTTTCTTT
CASLGVTEAFF
>many|TRBJ2-3|-|TRBV5-5
TGTGCCAGCAGCCCGGAAGGGGTTCGGGACGATACGCAGTATTTT
CASSPEGVRDDTQYF
>many|TRBJ2-1|-|TRBV20-1
TGCAGTGCTAGAGATCACGGGAGCTCCTACAATGAGCAGTTCTTC
CSARDHGSSYNEQFF
>few|TRBJ2-7|-|TRBV6-5
TGTGCCAGCAGTTACCTTAGCGGCTCCTACGAGCAGTACTTC
CASSYLSGSYEQYF
>few|TRBJ1-2|-|TRBV10-3
TGTGCCATCAGTGAGGGTGGTGGCTACACCTTC
CAISEGGGYTF
>many|TRBJ1-2|-|TRBV7-9
TGTGCCAGCACCTGGGGACGGTTTAACTATGGCTACACCTTC
CASTWGRFNYGYTF
>many|TRBJ2-1|-|TRBV4-1
TGCGCCAGCAGCCAAGATCTCCAGTACTCCTACAATGAGCAGTTCTTC
CASSQDLQYSYNEQFF
>many|TRBJ2-1|TRBD2|TRBV12-3/TRBV12-4
TGTGCCAGCACCAGAGCGGGAGTAGGGAAGCAGTTCTTC
CASTRAGVGKQFF
>few|TRBJ2-5|-|TRBV18
TGTGCCAGCTCACTTGTGACAGAACCCCAAGAGACCCAGTACTTC
CASSLVTEPQETQYF